A selection of T cell receptor beta chains follows, all from one sample in a study of blood T cell repertoires in COVID-19. Sequencing used immunoSEQ multiplex PCR; TCRdb keeps in-frame clones, though not all of them. The sample comprises some 170,000 clones, approximately 90% of which are singletons, and approximately 13% rests with the top ten. The specimen was peripheral blood. These receptor sequences come from a woman between 65 and 79 years old with COVID-19, enrolled during active disease. CDR3s include the opening cysteine and the closing phenylalanine or tryptophan. The D gene is left open where the match is weak. Size values are once, few and many counts, or a class for expanded clones, and some rows have none.

V gene,clone size,J gene,D gene,CDR3 DNA,CDR3 protein
TRBV6-1,once,TRBJ1-2,TRBD1,TGTGCCAGCAGTGCCCTCGGACAGGGGGCTAACTATGGCTACACCTTC,CASSALGQGANYGYTF
TRBV18,-,TRBJ1-5,TRBD1,TGTGCCAGCTCACCTAGGACAGGGGTAAGCAATCAGCCCCAGCATTTT,CASSPRTGVSNQPQHF
TRBV7-3,few,TRBJ2-1,TRBD2,TGTGCCAGCAGCCCCCGTGGGACTAGCGGGATTTCCCCCCATGAGCAGTTCTTC,CASSPRGTSGISPHEQFF
TRBV19,-,TRBJ2-3,TRBD2,TGTGCCAGTAGTTTTATTAGCGGGACCTACAGGGCAGATACGCAGTATTTT,CASSFISGTYRADTQYF
TRBV7-3,-,TRBJ2-3,-,TGTGCCAGCAGCACAGGACACCCCACAGATACGCAGTATTTT,CASSTGHPTDTQYF
TRBV10-3,-,TRBJ2-7,-,TGTGCCATCAGTGAGCAGCGGAGCTCCTACGAGCAGTACTTC,CAISEQRSSYEQYF
TRBV6-6,-,TRBJ1-5,TRBD1,TGTGCCAGCAGTGGACAGGGGGCGGATCAGCCCCAGCATTTT,CASSGQGADQPQHF
TRBV4-1,-,TRBJ2-1,-,TGCGCCAGCAGCCGGAATAGGGGGGAGCAGTTCTTC,CASSRNRGEQFF
TRBV5-1,once,TRBJ2-2,-,TGCGCCAGCAGCCCCAGGGACTCCACCACCGGGGAGCTGTTTTTT,CASSPRDSTTGELFF
TRBV4-2,-,TRBJ2-4,TRBD2,TGTGCCAGCAGCCAAGTGTCGGGTAGGGAGGGCATTCAGTACTTC,CASSQVSGREGIQYF
TRBV23-1,-,TRBJ1-5,-,TGCGCCAGCAGTCAATCGATTTGGAGGGCGACACCTAGCAATCAGCCCCAGCATTTT,CASSQSIWRATPSNQPQHF
TRBV7-3,-,TRBJ2-7,-,TGTGCCAGCAGCTTCGACTTTACCTACGAGCAGTACTTC,CASSFDFTYEQYF
TRBV10-3,-,TRBJ1-2,TRBD1,TGTGCCATCAGTGACCACGGACAGGGCTACGGCTACACCTTC,CAISDHGQGYGYTF
TRBV7-9,-,TRBJ2-5,-,TGTGCCAGCAGCTTAAGATCAGCGGGCCGGGAGACCCAGTACTTC,CASSLRSAGRETQYF
TRBV5-1,-,TRBJ1-1,TRBD1,TGCGCCAGCAGCTTAGACAGGGTTGGAACTGAAGCTTTCTTT,CASSLDRVGTEAFF
TRBV6-6,-,TRBJ1-1,-,TGTGCCAGCAGATCCGACGGGGGTCCCATCGAGGCTTTCTTT,CASRSDGGPIEAFF
TRBV28,-,TRBJ2-7,-,TGTGCCAGCAGTTTACCGTTTTACGAGCAGTACTTC,CASSLPFYEQYF
TRBV12-3/TRBV12-4,-,TRBJ1-5,-,TGTGCCAGCAGCCCGGGGGGAGGGCCCCAGCATTTT,CASSPGGGPQHF
TRBV15,-,TRBJ2-7,-,TGTGCCACCAGCAGAGATTTCGACAGCTCCTACGAGCAGTACTTC,CATSRDFDSSYEQYF
TRBV24-1,-,TRBJ1-1,TRBD1,TGTGCCACCAGTGATCCTACAGGGGCGGGGGGCACTGAAGCTTTCTTT,CATSDPTGAGGTEAFF
TRBV10-1,-,TRBJ2-5,TRBD1,TGCGCCAGCAGGGGGGACAGGGGGCGTGAGACCCAGTACTTC,CASRGDRGRETQYF
TRBV7-6,-,TRBJ2-1,TRBD2,TGTGCCAGCAGCCTCGGACTAGCGGTTCGGGGGTACAATGAGCAGTTCTTC,CASSLGLAVRGYNEQFF
TRBV7-9,-,TRBJ2-5,TRBD2,TGTGCCAGCAGCCCCGACTCGGGAGGGTGGCGGCAAGAGACCCAGTACTTC,CASSPDSGGWRQETQYF
TRBV4-3,-,TRBJ2-7,-,TGCGCCAGCAGCCAAGATAGTTCTAGTTCCTACGAGCAGTACTTC,CASSQDSSSSYEQYF
TRBV18,once,TRBJ1-1,-,TGTGCCAGCTCACCTGCGGGTGAAGCTTTCTTT,CASSPAGEAFF
TRBV29-1,-,TRBJ2-1,-,TGCAGCGTTGAACCCCAAGGGGGAACTGAGCAGTTCTTC,CSVEPQGGTEQFF
TRBV5-4,-,TRBJ2-2,TRBD2,TGTGCCAGCAGCTTGCCCGCGGGAGAGGTAACCGGGGAGCTGTTTTTT,CASSLPAGEVTGELFF
TRBV6-5,-,TRBJ1-2,-,TGTGCCAGCAGTTACGGCCGGGATTTCTATGGCTACACCTTC,CASSYGRDFYGYTF
TRBV27,-,TRBJ2-3,TRBD1,TGTGCCAGCAGTCGACAGTTTGGGACAGGGAACACAGATACGCAGTATTTT,CASSRQFGTGNTDTQYF
TRBV2,-,TRBJ1-6,TRBD1,TGTGCCAGCAAGACAGGGGGCGTTTCACCCCTCCACTTT,CASKTGGVSPLHF
TRBV13,-,TRBJ1-6,TRBD1,TGTGCCAGCAGCTTACGGGGTGGGACAGCCGGTTCACCCCTCCACTTT,CASSLRGGTAGSPLHF
TRBV9,once,TRBJ2-1,-,TGTGCCAGCAGCTTCGCCCCCCGGGCTGGAGGTTGGGATGAGCAGTTCTTC,CASSFAPRAGGWDEQFF
TRBV19,few,TRBJ1-1,TRBD1,TGTGCCAGTAGTATGGGGACAGGTACTGAAGCTTTCTTT,CASSMGTGTEAFF
TRBV12-3/TRBV12-4,-,TRBJ1-2,-,TGTGCCAGCAGTTTAGGCAGGAAATATGGCTACACCTTC,CASSLGRKYGYTF
TRBV6-1,-,TRBJ1-1,-,TGTGCCAGCAGTGAAGTAGGAGGTGTAGGAATGGGCACTGAAGCTTTCTTT,CASSEVGGVGMGTEAFF
TRBV19,-,TRBJ2-5,TRBD1,TGTGCCAGTAGTATTCGACAGGGGAGAGAGACCCAGTACTTC,CASSIRQGRETQYF
TRBV28,-,TRBJ2-1,TRBD2,TGTGCCAGCAGTGATCGACTAGCGGGGGCCTACAATGAGCAGTTCTTC,CASSDRLAGAYNEQFF
TRBV11-2,-,TRBJ2-1,-,TGTGCCAGCAGCTTAGGGCTTGCAGTCAATGAGCAGTTCTTC,CASSLGLAVNEQFF
TRBV3-1/TRBV3-2,few,TRBJ2-1,TRBD2,TGTGCCAGCAGCCGGGACTATTACAATGAGCAGTTCTTC,CASSRDYYNEQFF
TRBV7-9,-,TRBJ1-2,TRBD1,TGTGCCAGCAGCTTAGTGGGAGGACAGGGGGCGTCTGGCTATGGCTACACCTTC,CASSLVGGQGASGYGYTF
TRBV7-8,-,TRBJ2-1,TRBD1,TGTGCCAGCGGACAGGGCCAGTCGGGGAATGAGCAGTTCTTC,CASGQGQSGNEQFF
TRBV7-3,-,TRBJ2-5,-,TGTGCCAGCAGTCCGGTAGGAGTGGAGACCCAGTACTTC,CASSPVGVETQYF
TRBV5-4,-,TRBJ2-1,-,TGTGCCAGCAGCTCAAGCGGGTTAGCGGTCTACAATGAGCAGTTCTTC,CASSSSGLAVYNEQFF
TRBV28,few,TRBJ2-7,-,TGTGCCAGCAGTTTTGGGACTCGTATCTACGAGCAGTACTTC,CASSFGTRIYEQYF
TRBV6-2/TRBV6-3,-,TRBJ2-5,TRBD2,TGTGCCAGCAGTTCGATAGCGGGAGTGGATGAGACCCAGTACTTC,CASSSIAGVDETQYF
TRBV30,-,TRBJ1-3,-,TGTGCCTGGAGCAAATCCTCTGGAAACACCATATATTTT,CAWSKSSGNTIYF
TRBV6-5,-,TRBJ2-2,-,TGTGCCAGCAGGAGATCCACCGGGGAGCTGTTTTTT,CASRRSTGELFF
TRBV9,-,TRBJ1-4,TRBD1,TGTGCCAGCAGCACCCGACAGGGTGAAGATGAAAAACTGTTTTTT,CASSTRQGEDEKLFF